A selection of T cell receptor beta chains follows, all from one sample in a study of blood T cell repertoires in COVID-19. Produced via immunoSEQ multiplex PCR; TCRdb's table is partial and in-frame only. The table records 300,000 to 400,000 clones, approximately 82% of them present only once. Specimen: peripheral blood. Receptor source: a man between 25 and 39 years old with active or convalescent COVID-19. CDR3s include the opening cysteine and the closing phenylalanine or tryptophan. A D gene is named only where the DNA matches it firmly. Where a row states a size, it is once, few, many or the class of an expanded clone; other rows omit it.

>TRBV19|TRBD1|14|NA|TRBJ1-4
CASRRQGNPEKLFF
TGTGCCAGTAGACGACAGGGAAACCCTGAAAAACTGTTTTTT
>TRBV5-1|NA|14|NA|TRBJ1-4
CASSLRQAGEKLFF
TGCGCCAGCAGCTTGCGGCAGGCGGGGGAAAAACTGTTTTTT
>TRBV5-1|TRBD1|13|NA|TRBJ2-7
CASSKTGVHEQYF
TGCGCCAGCAGCAAGACAGGGGTCCATGAGCAGTACTTC
>TRBV18|TRBD1|14|NA|TRBJ1-4
CASAWGQGNEKLFF
TGTGCCAGCGCTTGGGGACAGGGGAATGAAAAACTGTTTTTT
>TRBV6-2/TRBV6-3|NA|15|NA|TRBJ1-5
CASSLMRVSNQPQHF
TGTGCCAGCAGTTTGATGAGGGTCAGCAATCAGCCCCAGCATTTT
>TRBV15|NA|15|NA|TRBJ2-7
CATSRGRTISYEQYF
TGTGCCACCAGCAGAGGCCGGACTATCTCCTACGAGCAGTACTTC
>TRBV12-2|NA|18|NA|TRBJ1-4
CASRLAREGAATNEKLFF
TGTGCAAGTCGCTTAGCGCGGGAAGGAGCCGCAACTAATGAAAAACTGTTTTTT
>TRBV7-9|TRBD2|14|NA|TRBJ2-1
CASSLSGSGNEQFF
TGTGCCAGCAGCTTAAGCGGGAGCGGCAATGAGCAGTTCTTC
>TRBV28|NA|15|NA|TRBJ2-6
CASNRWGVGANVLTF
TGTGCCAGCAATAGGTGGGGGGTTGGGGCCAACGTCCTGACTTTC
>TRBV7-3|TRBD1|16|NA|TRBJ1-3
CASSLSGGSSGNTIYF
TGTGCCAGCAGCCTCTCAGGGGGAAGCTCTGGAAACACCATATATTTT
>TRBV7-8|TRBD2|20|NA|TRBJ2-2
CASSLYPLAGGPRGTGELFF
TGTGCCAGCAGCTTATACCCCCTAGCGGGAGGGCCGAGGGGGACCGGGGAGCTGTTTTTT
>TRBV5-6|NA|14|NA|TRBJ2-4
CASSLLEAKNIQYF
TGTGCCAGCAGCTTATTGGAGGCCAAAAACATTCAGTACTTC
>TRBV4-3|NA|13|NA|TRBJ2-7
CASSQGPSYEQYF
TGCGCCAGCAGCCAGGGGCCCTCCTACGAGCAGTACTTC
>TRBV6-2/TRBV6-3|NA|12|once|TRBJ1-2
CASSYSGGAYTF
TGTGCCAGCAGTTATTCCGGGGGAGCCTACACCTTC
>TRBV6-5|NA|15|NA|TRBJ1-6
CASSYLGGDNSPLHF
TGTGCCAGCAGTTACCTCGGAGGGGATAATTCACCCCTCCACTTT